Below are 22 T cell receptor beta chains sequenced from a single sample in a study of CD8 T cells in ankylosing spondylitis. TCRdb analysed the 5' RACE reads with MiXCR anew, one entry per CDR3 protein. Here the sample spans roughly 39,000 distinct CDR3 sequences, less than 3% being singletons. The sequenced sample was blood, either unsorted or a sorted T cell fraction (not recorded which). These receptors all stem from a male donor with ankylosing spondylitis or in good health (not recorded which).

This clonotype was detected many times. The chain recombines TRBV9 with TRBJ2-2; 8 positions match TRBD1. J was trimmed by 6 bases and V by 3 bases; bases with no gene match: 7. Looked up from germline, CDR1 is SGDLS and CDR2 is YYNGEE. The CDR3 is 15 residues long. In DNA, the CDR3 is TGTGCCAGCAGCGCGACAGGGGCCCTGGCCGGGGAGCTGTTTTTT. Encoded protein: CASSATGALAGELFF. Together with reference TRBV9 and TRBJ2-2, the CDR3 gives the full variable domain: DSGVTQTPKHLITATGQRVTLRCSPRSGDLSVYWYQQSLDQGLQFLIQYYNGEERAKGNILERFSAQQFPDLHSELNLSSLELGDSALYFCASSATGALAGELFFGEGSRLTVL.

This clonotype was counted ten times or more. The chain's CDR3 is CASSVGQGLYEQYF. The CDR3 region has the DNA TGTGCCAGCAGCGTAGGCCAGGGGTTATACGAGCAGTACTTC. The chain employs TRBV9 and TRBJ2-7; weak D call: TRBD1 (6 bases). CDR1 is SGDLS and CDR2 is YYNGEE in the germline V gene. This CDR3 is 14 amino acids long. Trimming stripped 0 bases from V and 4 bases from J, with 11 bases between.

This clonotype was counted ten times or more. The CDR3 loop reads CASSNQGEAFF. In DNA, the CDR3 is TGTGCCAGCAGCAACCAGGGGGAAGCTTTCTTT. This sequence joins TRBV21-1 and TRBJ1-1; the table's TRBD1 call for D was not verified on the DNA. TRBV21-1 is reported as a pseudogene. The CDR3 consists of 11 residues.

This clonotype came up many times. CDR3 in DNA: TGTGCCAGCAGCGTAGGAGGGGGGCTGAGCTCCTACAATGAGCAGTTCTTC. This encodes CASSVGGGLSSYNEQFF. This chain joins TRBV9 and TRBJ2-1; possibly TRBD1 or TRBD2 for D (6 bases each). There are 17 residues in the CDR3. V shed 0 bases and J shed 0 bases, with 13 bases lying between them. CDR1 is SGDLS and CDR2 is YYNGEE in the germline V gene.

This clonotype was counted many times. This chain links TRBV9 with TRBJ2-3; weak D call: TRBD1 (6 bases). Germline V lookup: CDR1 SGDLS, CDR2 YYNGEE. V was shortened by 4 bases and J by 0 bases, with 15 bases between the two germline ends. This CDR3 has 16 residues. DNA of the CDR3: TGTGCCAGCAGCACCCTACTACAGGGTAGCACAGATACGCAGTATTTT. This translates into CASSTLLQGSTDTQYF.

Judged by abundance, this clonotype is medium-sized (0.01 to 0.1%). The CDR3 DNA is TGTGCCAGCAGCGTCGCGGGACGGACTTACAATGAGCAGTTCTTC. The encoded protein is CASSVAGRTYNEQFF. The chain links TRBV9 to TRBJ2-1; D is perhaps TRBD2 (6 bases). V was clipped by 2 bases and J by 4 bases, with 13 bases between them. The CDR3 length is 15 residues. Per germline, CDR1 SGDLS and CDR2 YYNGEE. The full variable domain, rest sourced from reference TRBV9 and TRBJ2-1, is DSGVTQTPKHLITATGQRVTLRCSPRSGDLSVYWYQQSLDQGLQFLIQYYNGEERAKGNILERFSAQQFPDLHSELNLSSLELGDSALYFCASSVAGRTYNEQFFGPGTRLTVL.

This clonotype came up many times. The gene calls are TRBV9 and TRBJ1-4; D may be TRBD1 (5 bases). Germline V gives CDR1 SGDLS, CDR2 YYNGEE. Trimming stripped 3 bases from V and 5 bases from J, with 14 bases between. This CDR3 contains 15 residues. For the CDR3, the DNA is TGTGCCAGCAGCGGTGCGGGGACGACAAATGAAAAACTGTTTTTT. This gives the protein CASSGAGTTNEKLFF.

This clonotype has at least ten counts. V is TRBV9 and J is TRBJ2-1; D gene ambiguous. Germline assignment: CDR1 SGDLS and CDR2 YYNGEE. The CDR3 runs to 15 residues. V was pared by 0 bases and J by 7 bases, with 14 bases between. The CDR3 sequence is CASSVALWAENEQFF. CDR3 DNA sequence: TGTGCCAGCAGCGTAGCGTTGTGGGCCGAGAATGAGCAGTTCTTC. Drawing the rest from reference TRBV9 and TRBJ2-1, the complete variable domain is DSGVTQTPKHLITATGQRVTLRCSPRSGDLSVYWYQQSLDQGLQFLIQYYNGEERAKGNILERFSAQQFPDLHSELNLSSLELGDSALYFCASSVALWAENEQFFGPGTRLTVL.

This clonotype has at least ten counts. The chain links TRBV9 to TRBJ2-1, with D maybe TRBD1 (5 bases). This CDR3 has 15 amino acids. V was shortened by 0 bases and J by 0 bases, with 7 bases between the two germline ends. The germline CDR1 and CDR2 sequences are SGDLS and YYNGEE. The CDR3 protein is CASSVEGYSYNEQFF. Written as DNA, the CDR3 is TGTGCCAGCAGCGTAGAGGGGTACTCCTACAATGAGCAGTTCTTC. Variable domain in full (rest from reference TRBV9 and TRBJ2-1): DSGVTQTPKHLITATGQRVTLRCSPRSGDLSVYWYQQSLDQGLQFLIQYYNGEERAKGNILERFSAQQFPDLHSELNLSSLELGDSALYFCASSVEGYSYNEQFFGPGTRLTVL.

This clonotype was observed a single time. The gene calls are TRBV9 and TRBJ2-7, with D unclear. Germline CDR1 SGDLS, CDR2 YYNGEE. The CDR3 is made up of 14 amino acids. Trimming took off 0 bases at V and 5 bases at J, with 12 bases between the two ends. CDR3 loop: CASSVEPASDEQYF. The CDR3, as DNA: TGTGCCAGCAGCGTAGAACCTGCGAGCGACGAGCAGTACTTC.

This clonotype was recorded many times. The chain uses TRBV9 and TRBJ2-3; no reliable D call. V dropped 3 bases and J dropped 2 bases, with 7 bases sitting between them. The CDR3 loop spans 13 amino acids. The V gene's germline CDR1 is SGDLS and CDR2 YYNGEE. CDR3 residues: CASSEVDTDTQYF. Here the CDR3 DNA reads TGTGCCAGCAGCGAGGTCGACACAGATACGCAGTATTTT.

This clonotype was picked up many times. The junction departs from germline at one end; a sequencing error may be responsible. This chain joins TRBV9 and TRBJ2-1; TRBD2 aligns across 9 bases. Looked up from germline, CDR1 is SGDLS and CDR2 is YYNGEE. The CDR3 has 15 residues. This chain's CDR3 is CASSVSAGGYSEQFF. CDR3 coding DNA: TGTGCCAGCAGCGTAAGTGCGGGAGGGTACAGTGAGCAGTTCTTC.

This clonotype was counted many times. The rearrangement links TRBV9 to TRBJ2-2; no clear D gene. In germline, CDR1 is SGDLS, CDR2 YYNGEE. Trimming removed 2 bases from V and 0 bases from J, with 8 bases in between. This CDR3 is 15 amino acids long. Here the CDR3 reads CASSVEVPNTGELFF. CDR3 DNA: TGTGCCAGCAGCGTTGAGGTCCCGAACACCGGGGAGCTGTTTTTT.

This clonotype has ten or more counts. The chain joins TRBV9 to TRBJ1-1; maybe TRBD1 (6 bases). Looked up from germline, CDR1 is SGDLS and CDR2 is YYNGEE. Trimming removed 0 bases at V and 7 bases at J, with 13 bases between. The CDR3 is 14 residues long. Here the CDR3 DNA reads TGTGCCAGCAGCGTAGGTGGCAGGGGCGGTGAAGCTTTCTTT. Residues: CASSVGGRGGEAFF.

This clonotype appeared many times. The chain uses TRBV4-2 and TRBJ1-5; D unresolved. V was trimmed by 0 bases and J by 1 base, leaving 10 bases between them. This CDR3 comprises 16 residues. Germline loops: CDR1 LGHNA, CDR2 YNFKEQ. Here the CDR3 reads CASSQEGGASNQPQHF. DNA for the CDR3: TGTGCCAGCAGCCAAGAGGGAGGTGCGAGCAATCAGCCCCAGCATTTT.

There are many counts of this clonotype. This chain's CDR3 is CASSVGAWGSHLYEQYF. CDR3 DNA: TGTGCCAGCAGCGTAGGGGCATGGGGGTCACATCTCTACGAGCAGTACTTC. The rearrangement joins TRBV9 to TRBJ2-7; D tentatively fits TRBD1 or TRBD2 (5 bases each). Looked up from germline, CDR1 is SGDLS and CDR2 is YYNGEE. The CDR3 is 17 amino acids. Trimming removed 0 bases at V and 3 bases at J, with 19 bases between.

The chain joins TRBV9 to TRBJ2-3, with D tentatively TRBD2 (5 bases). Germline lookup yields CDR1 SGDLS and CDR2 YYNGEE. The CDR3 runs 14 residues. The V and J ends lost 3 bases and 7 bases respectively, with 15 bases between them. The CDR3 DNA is TGTGCCAGCAGCGCCCAGACGGGAAGCAATACGCAGTATTTT. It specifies CASSAQTGSNTQYF.

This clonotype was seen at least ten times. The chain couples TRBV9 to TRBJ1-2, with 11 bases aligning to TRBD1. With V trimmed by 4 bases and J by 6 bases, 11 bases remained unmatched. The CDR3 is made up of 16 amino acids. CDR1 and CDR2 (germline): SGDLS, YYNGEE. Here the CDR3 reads CASSRWTGGAGDGYTF. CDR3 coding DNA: TGTGCCAGCAGCCGTTGGACAGGGGGCGCTGGGGATGGCTACACCTTC. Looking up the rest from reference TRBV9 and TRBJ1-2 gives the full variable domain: DSGVTQTPKHLITATGQRVTLRCSPRSGDLSVYWYQQSLDQGLQFLIQYYNGEERAKGNILERFSAQQFPDLHSELNLSSLELGDSALYFCASSRWTGGAGDGYTFGSGTRLTVV.

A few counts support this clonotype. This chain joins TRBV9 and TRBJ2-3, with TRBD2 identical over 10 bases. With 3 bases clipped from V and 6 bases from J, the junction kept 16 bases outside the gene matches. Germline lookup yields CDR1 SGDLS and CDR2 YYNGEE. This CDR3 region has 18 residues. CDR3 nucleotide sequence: TGTGCCAGCAGCGCATCTGGGGCTAGCGGGAGAAGGGGCGATACGCAGTATTTT. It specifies CASSASGASGRRGDTQYF.

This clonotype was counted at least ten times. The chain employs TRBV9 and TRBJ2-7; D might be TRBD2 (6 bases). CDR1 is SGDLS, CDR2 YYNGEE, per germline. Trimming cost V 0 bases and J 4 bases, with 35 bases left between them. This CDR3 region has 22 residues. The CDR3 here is CASSVEGLRTGSFTHVLYEQYF. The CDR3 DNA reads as TGTGCCAGCAGCGTAGAGGGACTCCGAACCGGTTCCTTTACTCACGTCCTTTACGAGCAGTACTTC.

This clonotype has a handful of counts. CDR3: CASQRGQRGDTQYF. The CDR3 nucleotides are TGTGCCAGCCAGAGGGGCCAGCGTGGAGATACGCAGTATTTT. This chain connects TRBV9 to TRBJ2-3; either TRBD1 or TRBD2 may supply D (5 bases each). The germline V gene encodes CDR1 SGDLS and CDR2 YYNGEE. V was cut by 7 bases and J by 5 bases, with 17 bases left in between. The CDR3 spans 14 residues.

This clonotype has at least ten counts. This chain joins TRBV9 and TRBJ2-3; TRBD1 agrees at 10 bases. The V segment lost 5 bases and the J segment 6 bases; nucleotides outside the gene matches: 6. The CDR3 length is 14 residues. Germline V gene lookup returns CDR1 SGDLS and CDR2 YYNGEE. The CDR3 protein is CASRPGTGVDTQYF. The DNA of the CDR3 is TGTGCCAGCAGGCCCGGGACAGGGGTGGATACGCAGTATTTT.